This TCR beta chain was identified in a study of TIL therapy for anti-PD-1-resistant metastatic lung cancer. As for the study in general: Tumors had a median PD-L1 proportion score of 6%.

The CDR3 extends over 14 amino acids. The germline V gene encodes CDR1 SGHVS and CDR2 FQNEAQ. With V trimmed by 4 bases and J by 2 bases, 3 bases remained unmatched. Comment on this clone: The antigen remains unidentified.

Sequencing used immunoSEQ v3. Survey-level samples got 1.5 million to 2.5 million read pairs; deep-level samples got about 4.5-6.5 million. Sequencing was performed with immunoSEQ multiplex PCR; in TCRdb, only in-frame clones are kept and a portion is missing. The table records 25,000 to 40,000 clones, 74% of them present only once. Sample time point: pre-treatment sample, taken before nivolumab and TIL therapy. Overall study findings and caveats: The baseline peripheral repertoire was partially replaced by infused TIL clonotypes that later decayed.

The sample in question was blood, obtained at baseline. This clonotype was obtained from a woman aged 30 to 85 with non-small cell lung cancer. The rearrangement links TRBV7-8 to TRBJ2-3; TRBD2 aligns across 7 bases. CDR3 DNA sequence: TGTGCCAGCAGCTCCGGGAGGTTCACAGATACGCAGTATTTT. This codes for CASSSGRFTDTQYF.